Sequencing of this TCR beta chain was carried out in a study of T cells in women clearing cervical HPV infection. Study-wide results and limits: Richness plus V gene abundances separated cases from controls with AUC around 0.8. TRBV6-7 relative abundance averaged 0.11% in cases and about 0.15% in controls. Timing of associations relative to infection is unclear; T-cell subsets were not isolated.

Unmatched junction bases numbered 7, after V lost 5 bases and J lost 4 bases. CDR3 length: 15 amino acids. Germline loops: CDR1 SGHAT, CDR2 FQNNGV. In the case of this clone: The target antigen is unknown. The read stops 3 residues short of the end of the CDR3; the missing end is completed from the germline J gene.

MY09/MY11 PCR detected cervical HPV DNA; dot-blot assigned genotypes. Method: immunoSEQ multiplex PCR; TCRdb's copy keeps in-frame clones and lacks some. Recorded for this sample: about 20,000 clones. What was sequenced was blood buffy coat. This sequence originates from a woman aged 18-69 years with a cervical HPV16 infection that either progressed to CIN3+ or cleared (not recorded which). This rearrangement joins TRBV11-2 to TRBJ2-3; TRBD2 aligns across 9 bases. The CDR3 loop reads CASSQLGGRADTQYF. The CDR3 bases that were read are TGTGCCAGCAGCCAGCTGGGCGGGAGGGCAGATACG.